Below, 27 T cell receptor beta chains from the same sample are listed, as sequenced in a study of T cell changes during pregnancy in multiple sclerosis. This table comes from immunoSEQ multiplex PCR, and its TCRdb copy is limited to in-frame clones, with some not included. Of fewer than 95,000 clones in the sample, 85% to 95% are singletons; the top ten hold about 2%. Sequencing was performed on peripheral blood, taken in the third trimester of pregnancy. All receptors come from a female donor with multiple sclerosis, enrolled in a pregnancy study.

The V and J genes are TRBV11-3 and TRBJ2-3; 7 bases map to TRBD1. Germline values: CDR1 SGHNT, CDR2 YENEEA. J gave up 4 bases and V 5 bases, and 9 bases lay outside the gene matches. The CDR3 extends over 15 amino acids. This CDR3 is CASSRRDSYSDTQYF. Here the CDR3 DNA reads TGTGCCAGCAGCCGCAGGGACAGCTATTCAGATACGCAGTATTTT.

J is TRBJ2-7 and V is TRBV11-2, with D tentatively TRBD2 (6 bases). Germline V gene lookup returns CDR1 SGHAT and CDR2 FQNNGV. V dropped 5 bases and J dropped 1 base, with 15 bases sitting between them. This CDR3 spans 15 amino acids. CDR3 in DNA: TGTGCCAGCAGCCTTGAAGCGGGTAGATCCTACGAGCAGTACTTC. Translating it yields CASSLEAGRSYEQYF.

The chain couples TRBV11-1 to TRBJ2-7; 8 bases fit TRBD1. V lost 2 bases and J lost 1; bases outside the gene matches: 10. Germline loops: CDR1 SGHAT, CDR2 FQDESV (reference sequence). CDR3 length: 17 amino acids. CDR3 loop: CASSLYQGAISSYEQYF. CDR3 in DNA: TGTGCCAGCAGCTTATACCAGGGGGCAATCTCATCCTACGAGCAGTACTTC.

This rearrangement joins TRBV9 to TRBJ2-1; 10 positions agree with TRBD2. Losses at the gene ends were 2 bases for V and 4 bases for J; bases not matched to a gene: 6. The CDR3 runs 16 residues. Per germline, CDR1 SGDLS and CDR2 YYNGEE. The CDR3: CASSVSSGRRYNEQFF. CDR3 nucleotide sequence: TGTGCCAGCAGCGTCTCTAGCGGGAGAAGATACAATGAGCAGTTCTTC.

The genes are TRBV28 and TRBJ1-2, with D perhaps TRBD1 (5 bases). Germline V CDR1 and CDR2: MDHEN, SYDVKM. Deletions cut 6 bases from V and 7 bases from J, with 18 bases between. This CDR3 region has 14 residues. In DNA, the CDR3 is TGTGCCAGCAGCTCGGGACTCCTCTCGTCTGGCTACACCTTC. It encodes CASSSGLLSSGYTF.

The chain uses TRBV7-8 and TRBJ2-1; TRBD2 matches 8 bases. The junction had 8 bases not matched to a gene; V was cut back by 3 bases and J by 4 bases. The germline V gene encodes CDR1 SGHVS and CDR2 FQNEAQ. The CDR3 extends over 16 amino acids. The CDR3 nucleotides read TGTGCCAGCAGCTTTTTTAGCGGGATAAGGTACAATGAGCAGTTCTTC. Its protein product is CASSFFSGIRYNEQFF.

The chain uses TRBV4-2 and TRBJ2-1, with TRBD2 as a possible D gene (6 bases). From germline, CDR1 is LGHNA and CDR2 YNFKEQ. The CDR3 runs to 17 residues. Trimming stripped 0 bases from V and 5 bases from J, with 17 bases between. In DNA, the CDR3 is TGTGCCAGCAGCCAAGAGTCCGGGACTGCGAGGGACAATGAGCAGTTCTTC. Translation gives CASSQESGTARDNEQFF.

This chain joins TRBV21-1 and TRBJ2-7; the table gives TRBD2 as D, unverified against the DNA. TRBV21-1 is labeled a pseudogene. The CDR3 contains 13 residues. Here the CDR3 DNA reads TGTGCCAGAGCGGAAGGGCTCCCCTACGAGCAGTACTTC. It translates to CARAEGLPYEQYF.

The chain recombines TRBV27 with TRBJ2-7, with 8 bases that match TRBD1. Trimming at V came to 4 bases and at J to 2 bases, leaving 4 bases not matched to a gene. The CDR3 is 14 amino acids. Germline V gene lookup returns CDR1 MNHEY and CDR2 SMNVEV (reference sequence). The CDR3 region is CASSSDRGPYEQYF. CDR3 nucleotides: TGTGCCAGCAGTTCCGACAGGGGACCCTACGAGCAGTACTTC.

Points on this clone: Other DNA sequences in this specimen translate into the identical CDR3. The chain recombines TRBV6-5 with TRBJ1-1; maybe TRBD1 (5 bases). V lost 0 bases and J 1 base, leaving 6 bases between the germline ends. Germline V gives CDR1 MNHEY, CDR2 SVGAGI. The CDR3 is 14 residues long. The CDR3 region has the DNA TGTGCCAGCAGTTACTCTAGGGGGAACACTGAAGCTTTCTTT. Residues: CASSYSRGNTEAFF.

The CDR3 DNA follows: TGTGCCAGCACTTATTCCGTAGCCAAAAACATTCAGTACTTC. Amino acid sequence: CASTYSVAKNIQYF. The chain is built from TRBV28 and TRBJ2-4, with no clear D. Germline values: CDR1 MDHEN, CDR2 SYDVKM. The CDR3 consists of 14 residues. V lost 7 bases to trimming and J lost 0 bases, with 10 bases between them.

This clone was seen once. This rearrangement joins TRBV30 to TRBJ2-1, with D possibly TRBD2 on 5 matching bases. The CDR3 has 13 residues. With 5 bases removed from V and 1 base from J, the gap between germline ends came to 9 bases. Per the germline V gene, CDR1 is GTSNPN and CDR2 is SVGIG (reference sequence). For the CDR3, the DNA is TGTGCCTGGGGACTTGTTTCCTACAATGAGCAGTTCTTC. Translation: CAWGLVSYNEQFF.

This chain uses TRBV18 with TRBJ2-2; 9 nucleotides match TRBD1. This CDR3 region has 20 residues. CDR1 and CDR2 (germline): KGHSH, LQKENI. V shed 6 bases, J shed 1 base, and the junction held 18 bases outside the gene matches. The CDR3 nucleotides are TGTGCCAGCTCCTTTTTCCCCCGTGAGACGGGACAGGGGAACACCGGGGAGCTGTTTTTT. Translating it yields CASSFFPRETGQGNTGELFF.

CDR3 in amino acids: CASSHTGGFGYTF. CDR3 sequence (DNA): TGCGCCAGCAGTCATACCGGGGGTTTCGGCTACACCTTC. J is TRBJ1-2 and V is TRBV23-1, with a weak D call TRBD1 (5 bases). TRBV23-1 is an open reading frame, and its role is uncertain. The CDR3 has 13 amino acids. Between the trimmed V and J ends, which lost 3 bases and 8 bases, there was a span of 13 bases.

The V and J genes are TRBV28 and TRBJ2-7; 7 bases line up with TRBD2. With 7 bases clipped from V and 3 bases from J, the junction kept 6 bases outside the gene matches. The CDR3 has 13 amino acids. Germline CDR1 is MDHEN and CDR2 is SYDVKM. The CDR3 DNA sequence: TGTGCCAGCACGTCGGGGGGTGGCTACGAGCAGTACTTC. It codes for CASTSGGGYEQYF. The variable domain in full, completed from reference TRBV28 and TRBJ2-7, reads DVKVTQSSRYLVKRTGEKVFLECVQDMDHENMFWYRQDPGLGLRLIYFSYDVKMKEKGDIPEGYSVSREKKERFSLILESASTNQTSMYLCASTSGGGYEQYFGPGTRLTVT.

V usage is TRBV19 and J usage is TRBJ1-2; the match to TRBD1 covers 7 bases. This CDR3 contains 15 residues. The trim removed 5 bases at V and 0 bases at J, leaving 6 bases unmatched. Germline lookup yields CDR1 LNHDA and CDR2 SQIVND (reference sequence). The DNA for the CDR3 is TGTGCCAGTAGTCTCTGGACAGGCCCTAACTATGGCTACACCTTC. As protein: CASSLWTGPNYGYTF.

The rearrangement links TRBV2 to TRBJ2-3; 7 bases map to TRBD2. The CDR3 spans 12 residues. Germline trimming cut 6 bases from V and 6 bases from J; bases unmatched to any gene: 3. Looked up from germline, CDR1 is SNHLY and CDR2 is FYNNEI. The CDR3 DNA follows: TGTGCCAGCAGGGGGAGGGTTGATACGCAGTATTTT. It is translated as CASRGRVDTQYF.

This sequence joins TRBV27 and TRBJ1-5; TRBD1 matches at 8 bases. The V segment lost 8 bases and the J segment 11 bases; nucleotides outside the gene matches: 17. The CDR3 loop spans 15 amino acids. Germline loops: CDR1 MNHEY, CDR2 SMNVEV (reference sequence). The chain's CDR3 is CASGRMTGAYGTQHF. The CDR3 nucleotides are TGTGCCAGCGGACGGATGACAGGGGCCTATGGGACCCAGCATTTT.

V usage is TRBV28 and J usage is TRBJ1-4; D remains unclear. Germline-derived CDR1 and CDR2 are MDHEN and SYDVKM. V lost 10 bases, J lost 0 bases, and 9 bases lay in between. This CDR3 is 13 amino acids long. CDR3 region: CAINSATNEKLFF. The DNA for the CDR3 is TGTGCCATCAACTCCGCAACTAATGAAAAACTGTTTTTT.

This clone was counted a few times. The V call is TRBV18, the J call TRBJ2-7; TRBD2 matches 10 bases. This CDR3 spans 15 amino acids. CDR1 and CDR2 from the germline V gene are KGHSH and LQKENI. V shed 5 bases and J 4 bases; nucleotides not matched to a gene: 8. Here the CDR3 DNA reads TGTGCCAGCTCATCCCTGGGACTAGCGTCTTACGAGCAGTACTTC. Amino acid sequence: CASSSLGLASYEQYF.

The sample holds one count of this clone. The V call is TRBV11-3, the J call TRBJ2-3, with D unclear. Germline-derived CDR1 and CDR2 are SGHNT and YENEEA. V was shortened by 3 bases and J by 4 bases, with 8 bases between the two germline ends. The CDR3 is made up of 13 amino acids. Written as DNA, the CDR3 is TGTGCCAGCAGCTTTTCCGGTCCAGATACGCAGTATTTT. Protein sequence: CASSFSGPDTQYF.

This chain connects TRBV6-5 to TRBJ2-3, with a possible D match to TRBD2 (6 bases). The CDR3 contains 15 residues. V shed 2 bases and J shed 0 bases, with 9 bases lying between them. Germline V gene sequence: CDR1 MNHEY, CDR2 SVGAGI. The CDR3 is CASSYGGASTDTQYF. CDR3 nucleotides: TGTGCCAGCAGTTACGGCGGGGCTAGCACAGATACGCAGTATTTT.

The genes are TRBV7-2 and TRBJ1-2; 9 bases align to TRBD1. The CDR3 sequence is 15 residues long. The trim removed 1 base at V and 4 bases at J, leaving 4 bases unmatched. The germline CDR1 and CDR2 sequences are SGHTA and FQGNSA. The DNA of the CDR3 is TGTGCCAGCAGCTTAGTGGGACAGGGCCTCTATGGCTACACCTTC. This sequence encodes CASSLVGQGLYGYTF.

The chain recombines TRBV5-1 with TRBJ2-5, with 9 bases identical to TRBD2. V lost 2 bases and J lost 4; bases outside the gene matches: 6. The germline gives CDR1 SGHRS, CDR2 YFSETQ. The CDR3 extends over 15 amino acids. CDR3 protein: CASSLSSGSGETQYF. The CDR3 DNA follows: TGCGCCAGCAGCTTAAGTAGCGGGAGTGGAGAGACCCAGTACTTC.

The V call is TRBV9, the J call TRBJ1-4; TRBD1 matches 8 bases. The CDR3 runs to 16 residues. Germline V gene sequence: CDR1 SGDLS, CDR2 YYNGEE. J gave up 1 base and V 0 bases, and 2 bases lay outside the gene matches. Here the CDR3 reads CASSVGTGGTNEKLFF. CDR3 DNA: TGTGCCAGCAGCGTAGGCACAGGGGGAACTAATGAAAAACTGTTTTTT.

The chain has TRBV15 and TRBJ2-1; 9 bases are a match to TRBD2. Germline V gene data show CDR1 as LNHNV and CDR2 as YYDKDF (reference sequence). With 0 bases clipped from V and 6 bases from J, the junction kept 6 bases outside the gene matches. This CDR3 spans 16 amino acids. CDR3 DNA sequence: TGTGCCACCAGCAGAGATGCGGGAGGGCCTGGCAATGAGCAGTTCTTC. It is translated as CATSRDAGGPGNEQFF.

The chain is built from TRBV29-1 and TRBJ2-5; weak D call: TRBD1 (8 bases). CDR3 length: 15 residues. The V and J ends lost 7 bases and 5 bases respectively, with 23 bases between them. Per the germline V gene, CDR1 is SQVTM and CDR2 is ANQGSEA. The CDR3 DNA sequence: TGCAGCGCTTCCCCCATCAGGGGGCGGGAGGAGACCCAGTACTTC. Amino acid sequence: CSASPIRGREETQYF. The full variable domain, with the rest looked up from reference TRBV29-1 and TRBJ2-5, is SAVISQKPSRDICQRGTSLTIQCQVDSQVTMMFWYRQQPGQSLTLIATANQGSEATYESGFVIDKFPISRPNLTFSTLTVSNMSPEDSSIYLCSASPIRGREETQYFGPGTRLLVL.